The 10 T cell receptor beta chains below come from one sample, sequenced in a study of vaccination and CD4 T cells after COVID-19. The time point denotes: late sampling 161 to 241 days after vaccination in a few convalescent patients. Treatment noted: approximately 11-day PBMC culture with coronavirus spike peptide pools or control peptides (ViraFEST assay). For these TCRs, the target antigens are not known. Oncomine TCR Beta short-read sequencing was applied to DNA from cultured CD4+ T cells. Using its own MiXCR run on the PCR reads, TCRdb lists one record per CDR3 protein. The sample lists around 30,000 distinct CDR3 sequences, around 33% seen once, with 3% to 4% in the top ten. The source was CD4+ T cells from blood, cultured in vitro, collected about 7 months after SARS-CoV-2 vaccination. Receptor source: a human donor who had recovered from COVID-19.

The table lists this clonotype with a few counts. CDR3 residues: CASSVEGDDEQYF. CDR3 bases: TGTGCCAGCAGTGTAGAGGGGGATGACGAGCAGTACTTC. The V gene is TRBV2, the J gene TRBJ2-7; a possible D gene is TRBD1 (6 bases). The V gene's germline CDR1 is SNHLY and CDR2 FYNNEI. V was cut by 4 bases and J by 5 bases, with 12 bases left in between. The CDR3 is 13 amino acids. Full variable domain (rest looked up from reference TRBV2 and TRBJ2-7): EPEVTQTPSHQVTQMGQEVILRCVPISNHLYFYWYRQILGQKVEFLVSFYNNEISEKSEIFDDQFSVERPDGSNFTLKIRSTKLEDSAMYFCASSVEGDDEQYFGPGTRLTVT.

The DNA for the CDR3 is TGTGCCAGCAGCCAAAACCAGGGGGCCTATGGCTACACCTTC. Amino acid sequence: CASSQNQGAYGYTF. The chain carries TRBV5-6 and TRBJ1-2, with 8 bases aligning to TRBD1. From germline, CDR1 is SGHDT and CDR2 YYEEEE. V gave up 4 bases and J gave up 4 bases; unmatched junction bases: 6. The CDR3 runs 14 residues.

CDR3 in DNA: TGTGCCAGCAGCTTAAGTGGGGAGCATGAGCAGTTCTTC. Translated, it gives CASSLSGEHEQFF. This chain connects TRBV7-3 to TRBJ2-1; possibly TRBD2 for D (5 bases). Trimming removed 1 base at V and 8 bases at J, with 9 bases between. Germline V gives CDR1 SGHTA, CDR2 FQGTGA. The CDR3 is made up of 13 amino acids.

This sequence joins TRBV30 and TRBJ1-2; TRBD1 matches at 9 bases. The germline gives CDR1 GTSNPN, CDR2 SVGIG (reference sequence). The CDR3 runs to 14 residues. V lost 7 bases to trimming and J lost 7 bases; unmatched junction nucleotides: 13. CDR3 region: CASLHQDRGSGYTF. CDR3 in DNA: TGTGCCTCGCTCCATCAGGACAGGGGAAGTGGCTACACCTTC.

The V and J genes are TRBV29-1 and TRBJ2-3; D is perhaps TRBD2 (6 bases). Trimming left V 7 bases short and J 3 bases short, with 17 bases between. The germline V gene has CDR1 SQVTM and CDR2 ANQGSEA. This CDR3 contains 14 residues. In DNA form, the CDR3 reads TGCAGCGCCACGTTGCCGGGACTGACAGATACGCAGTATTTT. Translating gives CSATLPGLTDTQYF.

The CDR3 loop reads CAIGLADLTDTQYF. As DNA, the CDR3 is TGTGCCATCGGACTAGCGGATCTCACAGATACGCAGTATTTT. The rearrangement joins TRBV10-3 to TRBJ2-3, with 10 bases fitting TRBD2. This CDR3 has 14 residues. Trimming at V came to 8 bases and at J to 2 bases, leaving 4 bases not matched to a gene. Germline V gene sequence: CDR1 ENHRY, CDR2 SYGVKD.

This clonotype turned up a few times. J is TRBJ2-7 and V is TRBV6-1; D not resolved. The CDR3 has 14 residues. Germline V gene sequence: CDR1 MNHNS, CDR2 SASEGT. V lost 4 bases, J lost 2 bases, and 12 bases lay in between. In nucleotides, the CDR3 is TGTGCCAGCAGTGCCCGCCTTGCCCCCTACGAGCAGTACTTC. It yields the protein CASSARLAPYEQYF.

CDR3 amino acids: CAITREFLSYEQYF. CDR3 DNA: TGTGCCATCACGAGGGAGTTTTTGAGCTACGAGCAGTACTTC. The chain carries TRBV10-3 and TRBJ2-7; D is possibly TRBD2 (5 bases). The V and J ends lost 7 bases and 3 bases respectively, with 16 bases between them. CDR1 and CDR2 (germline): ENHRY, SYGVKD. The CDR3 length is 14 residues.

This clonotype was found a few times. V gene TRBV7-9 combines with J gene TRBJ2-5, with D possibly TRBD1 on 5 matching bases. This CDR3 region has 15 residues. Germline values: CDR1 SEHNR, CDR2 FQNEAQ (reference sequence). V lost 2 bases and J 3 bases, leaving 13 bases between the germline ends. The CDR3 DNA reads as TGTGCCAGCAGCTTAAGGGGTACTCGGGAAGAGACCCAGTACTTC. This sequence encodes CASSLRGTREETQYF.

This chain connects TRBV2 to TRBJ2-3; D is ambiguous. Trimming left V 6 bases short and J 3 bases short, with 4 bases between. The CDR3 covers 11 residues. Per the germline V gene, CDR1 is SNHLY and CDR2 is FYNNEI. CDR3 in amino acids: CASRGTDTQYF. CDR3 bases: TGTGCCAGCAGGGGTACAGATACGCAGTATTTT.